This section outlines one T cell receptor (beta chain) sequence together with its context. The sample belongs to a study of blood T cell repertoires in COVID-19. Across the whole study: The United States, Italy and Spain supplied acute and convalescent COVID-19 samples.

The V gene lost 4 bases and the J gene lost 1 base, with 11 bases spanning the gap. This CDR3 spans 14 amino acids. Germline V gives CDR1 SGDLS, CDR2 YYNGEE. How the authors handled the data: The assay estimated nucleated cells by amplifying reference gene primers. The repertoire was sequenced with immunoSEQ multiplex PCR; TCRdb's copy has only in-frame clones and lacks some. Clone size and V and J calls were adopted from that table, with D and trimming inferred from the DNA. The sample yields about 200,000 clones, roughly nine tenths seen once. Input material: peripheral blood. The sequence was collected from a man aged 40-55 years with acute or convalescent COVID-19. V is TRBV9 and J is TRBJ2-5; D perhaps matches TRBD1 (6 bases). The CDR3 DNA sequence: TGTGCCAGCAGCTTTGGGACATTCCAAGAGACCCAGTACTTC. Protein: CASSFGTFQETQYF.